This passage covers 2 T cell receptor beta chains from one sample sequenced in a study of T-cell reconstitution after alpha-beta-depleted transplantation in children. Unique molecular identifiers were incorporated into the prepared TCRbeta library. TCRdb re-called the PCR reads through MiXCR, storing one row per CDR3 protein. This table has some 150,000 distinct CDR3 sequences, around 10% appearing once. This specimen consisted of PBMCs, mostly from graft donor cells, obtained 180 days after TCRalphabeta/CD19-depleted stem cell transplant. The receptors were gathered from a female patient aged 2-10 years who had a stem cell transplant for congenital amegakaryocytic thrombocytopenia, so the T cells may come from the graft donor.

This clonotype was observed many times. This sequence joins TRBV27 and TRBJ2-1; D may be TRBD2 (6 bases). The V end was cut by 8 bases, the J end by 8 bases, with 16 bases between. Per germline, CDR1 MNHEY and CDR2 SMNVEV (reference sequence). The CDR3 runs 13 residues. The CDR3 sequence: CASRGISPHEQFF. The CDR3 nucleotides read TGTGCCAGCCGCGGGATCTCCCCCCATGAGCAGTTCTTC.

The table lists this clonotype with many counts. J is TRBJ1-2 and V is TRBV12-3 or TRBV12-4; TRBD1 matches 7 bases. The CDR3 is 13 residues long. V gave up 5 bases and J gave up 6 bases; unmatched junction bases: 6. CDR3 in amino acids: CASSPRTGHGYTF. The CDR3 coding sequence is TGTGCCAGCAGTCCCCGGACAGGACATGGCTACACCTTC.